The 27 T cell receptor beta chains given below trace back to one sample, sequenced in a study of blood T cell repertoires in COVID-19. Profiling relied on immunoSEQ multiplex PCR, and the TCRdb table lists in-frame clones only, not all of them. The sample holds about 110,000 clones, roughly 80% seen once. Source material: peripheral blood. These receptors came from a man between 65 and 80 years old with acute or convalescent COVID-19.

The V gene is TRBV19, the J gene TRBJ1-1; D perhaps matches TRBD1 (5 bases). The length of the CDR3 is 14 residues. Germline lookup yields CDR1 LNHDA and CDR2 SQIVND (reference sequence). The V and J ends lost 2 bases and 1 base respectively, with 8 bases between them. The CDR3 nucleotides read TGTGCCAGTAGTATACAGGGTAAGAACACTGAAGCTTTCTTT. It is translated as CASSIQGKNTEAFF.

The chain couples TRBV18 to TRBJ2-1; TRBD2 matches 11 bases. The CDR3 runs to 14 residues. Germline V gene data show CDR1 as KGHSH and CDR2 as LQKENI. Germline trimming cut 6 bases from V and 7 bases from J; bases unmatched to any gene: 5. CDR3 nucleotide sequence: TGTGCCAGCTCCGGGACTAGCGGACTAAATGAGCAGTTCTTC. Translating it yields CASSGTSGLNEQFF.

The CDR3: CASTFTGSYGYTF. The CDR3, as DNA: TGTGCCAGCACCTTTACAGGGAGCTATGGCTACACCTTC. This rearrangement joins TRBV11-2 to TRBJ1-2, with D possibly being TRBD1 (6 bases). V shed 7 bases and J shed 4 bases, with 13 bases lying between them. The CDR3 runs 13 residues. CDR1 is SGHAT, CDR2 FQNNGV, per germline.

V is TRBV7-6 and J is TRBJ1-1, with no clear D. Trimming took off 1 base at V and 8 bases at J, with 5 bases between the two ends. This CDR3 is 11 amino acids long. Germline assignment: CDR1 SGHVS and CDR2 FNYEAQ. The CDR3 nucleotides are TGTGCCAGCAGCTTAGTCCGGGAAGCTTTCTTT. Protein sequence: CASSLVREAFF.

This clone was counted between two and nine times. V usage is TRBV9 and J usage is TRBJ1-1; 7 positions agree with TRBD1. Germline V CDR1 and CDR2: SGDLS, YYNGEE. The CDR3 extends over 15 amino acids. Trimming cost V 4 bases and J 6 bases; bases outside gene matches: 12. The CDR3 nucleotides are TGTGCCAGCAGCCCTCGACAGGGAGAGGAGTCTGAAGCTTTCTTT. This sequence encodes CASSPRQGEESEAFF. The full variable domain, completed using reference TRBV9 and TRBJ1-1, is DSGVTQTPKHLITATGQRVTLRCSPRSGDLSVYWYQQSLDQGLQFLIQYYNGEERAKGNILERFSAQQFPDLHSELNLSSLELGDSALYFCASSPRQGEESEAFFGQGTRLTVV.

The CDR3 nucleotides read TGTGCCTGGAGTGTTGAGGAGGTTTCAAACATTCAGTACTTC. Its protein product is CAWSVEEVSNIQYF. The J gene is TRBJ2-4, the V gene TRBV30; possible D gene TRBD2, 5 bases. This CDR3 has 14 residues. Trimming stripped 0 bases from V and 6 bases from J, with 12 bases between. Looked up from germline, CDR1 is GTSNPN and CDR2 is SVGIG (reference sequence).

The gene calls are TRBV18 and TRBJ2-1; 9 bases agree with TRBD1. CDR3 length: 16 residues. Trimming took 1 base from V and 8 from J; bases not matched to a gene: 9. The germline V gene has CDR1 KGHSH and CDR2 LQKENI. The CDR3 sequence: CASSPLDRGSIDEQFF. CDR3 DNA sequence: TGTGCCAGCTCACCACTAGACAGGGGGTCGATCGATGAGCAGTTCTTC.

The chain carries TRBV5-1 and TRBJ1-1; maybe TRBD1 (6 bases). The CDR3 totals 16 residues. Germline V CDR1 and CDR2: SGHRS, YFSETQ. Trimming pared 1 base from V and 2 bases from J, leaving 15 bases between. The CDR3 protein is CASSLNDQGLNTEAFF. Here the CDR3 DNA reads TGCGCCAGCAGCTTGAATGATCAGGGGCTCAACACTGAAGCTTTCTTT. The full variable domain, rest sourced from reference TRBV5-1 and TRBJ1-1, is KAGVTQTPRYLIKTRGQQVTLSCSPISGHRSVSWYQQTPGQGLQFLFEYFSETQRNKGNFPGRFSGRQFSNSRSEMNVSTLELGDSALYLCASSLNDQGLNTEAFFGQGTRLTVV.

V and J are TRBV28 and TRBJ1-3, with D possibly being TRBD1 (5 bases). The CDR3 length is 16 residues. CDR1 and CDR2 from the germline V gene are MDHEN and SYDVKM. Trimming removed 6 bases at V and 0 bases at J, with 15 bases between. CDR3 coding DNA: TGTGCCAGCAGCCCCGGGGGTTCTTTCTCTGGAAACACCATATATTTT. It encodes CASSPGGSFSGNTIYF.

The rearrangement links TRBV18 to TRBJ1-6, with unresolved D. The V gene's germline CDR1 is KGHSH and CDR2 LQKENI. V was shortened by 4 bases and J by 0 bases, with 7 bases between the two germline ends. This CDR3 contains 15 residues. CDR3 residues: CASSLKSSYNSPLHF. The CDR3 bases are TGTGCCAGCTCACTGAAGAGCTCCTATAATTCACCCCTCCACTTT.

CDR3 residues: CASSQEGAGSNTDTQYF. CDR3 coding DNA: TGTGCCAGCAGCCAAGAAGGAGCGGGGAGCAACACAGATACGCAGTATTTT. The rearrangement joins TRBV3-1 (or the pseudogene TRBV3-2) to TRBJ2-3; 7 nucleotides line up with TRBD2. Germline V gene data show CDR1 as LGHDT and CDR2 as YNNKEL (reference sequence). The CDR3 spans 17 residues. Trimming cost V 0 bases and J 2 bases; bases outside gene matches: 8.

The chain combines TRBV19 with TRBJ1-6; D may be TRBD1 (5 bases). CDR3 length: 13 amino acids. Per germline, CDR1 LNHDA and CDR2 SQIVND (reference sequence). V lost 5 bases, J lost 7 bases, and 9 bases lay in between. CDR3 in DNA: TGTGCCAGTAGTCCACAGGCCAATTCACCCCTCCACTTT. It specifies CASSPQANSPLHF.

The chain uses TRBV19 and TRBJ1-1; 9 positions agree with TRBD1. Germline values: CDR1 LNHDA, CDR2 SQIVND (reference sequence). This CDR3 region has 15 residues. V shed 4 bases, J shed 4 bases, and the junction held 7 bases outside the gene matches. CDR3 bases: TGTGCCAGTAGTACCCGGACAGGGGCGTCCACTGAAGCTTTCTTT. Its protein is CASSTRTGASTEAFF.

CDR3 loop: CASTQGFYGYTF. The DNA for the CDR3 is TGTGCCAGCACCCAGGGGTTCTATGGCTACACCTTC. The chain has TRBV6-5 and TRBJ1-2, with D possibly being TRBD1 (6 bases). Trimming took off 7 bases at V and 4 bases at J, with 10 bases between the two ends. This CDR3 comprises 12 residues. CDR1 is MNHEY and CDR2 is SVGAGI in the germline V gene.

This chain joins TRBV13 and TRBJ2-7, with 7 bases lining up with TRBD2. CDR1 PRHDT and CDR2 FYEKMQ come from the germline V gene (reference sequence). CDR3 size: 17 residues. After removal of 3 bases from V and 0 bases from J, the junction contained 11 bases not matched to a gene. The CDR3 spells CASSFTNSGSSSYEQYF. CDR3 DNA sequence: TGTGCCAGCAGCTTCACCAATAGCGGGTCTAGCTCCTACGAGCAGTACTTC. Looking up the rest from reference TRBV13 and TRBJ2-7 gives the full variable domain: AAGVIQSPRHLIKEKRETATLKCYPIPRHDTVYWYQQGPGQDPQFLISFYEKMQSDKGSIPDRFSAQQFSDYHSELNMSSLELGDSALYFCASSFTNSGSSSYEQYFGPGTRLTVT.

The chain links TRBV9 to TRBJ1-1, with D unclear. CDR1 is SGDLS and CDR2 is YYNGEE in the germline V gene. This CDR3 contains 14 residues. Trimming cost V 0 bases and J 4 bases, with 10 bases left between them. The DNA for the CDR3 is TGTGCCAGCAGCGTAGTTCAGGCGAGCACTGAAGCTTTCTTT. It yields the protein CASSVVQASTEAFF.

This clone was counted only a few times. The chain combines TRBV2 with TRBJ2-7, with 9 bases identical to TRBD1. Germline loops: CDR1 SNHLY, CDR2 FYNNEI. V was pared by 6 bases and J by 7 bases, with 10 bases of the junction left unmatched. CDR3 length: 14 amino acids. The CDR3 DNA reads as TGTGCCAGCAGGGTACAGGGGGCGCAGGGGGAGCAGTACTTC. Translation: CASRVQGAQGEQYF.

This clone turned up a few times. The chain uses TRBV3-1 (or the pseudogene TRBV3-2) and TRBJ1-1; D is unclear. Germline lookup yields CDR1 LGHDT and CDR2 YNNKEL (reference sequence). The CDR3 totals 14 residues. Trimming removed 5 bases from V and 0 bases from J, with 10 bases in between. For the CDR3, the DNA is TGTGCCAGCAGCTGGTCGGTGGTGAACACTGAAGCTTTCTTT. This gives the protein CASSWSVVNTEAFF.

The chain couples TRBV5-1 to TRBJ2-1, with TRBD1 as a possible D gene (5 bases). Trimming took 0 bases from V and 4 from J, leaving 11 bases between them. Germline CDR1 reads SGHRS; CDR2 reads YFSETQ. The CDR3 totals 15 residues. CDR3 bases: TGCGCCAGCAGCTTGGTGACAGTACAATACAATGAGCAGTTCTTC. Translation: CASSLVTVQYNEQFF. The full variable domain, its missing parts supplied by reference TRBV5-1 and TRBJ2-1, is KAGVTQTPRYLIKTRGQQVTLSCSPISGHRSVSWYQQTPGQGLQFLFEYFSETQRNKGNFPGRFSGRQFSNSRSEMNVSTLELGDSALYLCASSLVTVQYNEQFFGPGTRLTVL.

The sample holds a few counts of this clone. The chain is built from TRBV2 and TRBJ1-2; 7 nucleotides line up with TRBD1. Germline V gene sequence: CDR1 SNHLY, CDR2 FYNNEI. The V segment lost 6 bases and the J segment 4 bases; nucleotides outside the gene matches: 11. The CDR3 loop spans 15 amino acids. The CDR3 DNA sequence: TGTGCCAGCAGGGGGCAGAGACAGGGATCCTATGGCTACACCTTC. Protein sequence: CASRGQRQGSYGYTF.

The CDR3 DNA reads as TGTGCCAGCAGCCAGCAGGGCTCGACCGGGGAGCTGTTTTTT. It translates to CASSQQGSTGELFF. The V call is TRBV3-1 (or the pseudogene TRBV3-2), the J call TRBJ2-2; perhaps TRBD1 as D (5 bases). This CDR3 contains 14 residues. Trimming took off 3 bases at V and 5 bases at J, with 10 bases between the two ends. Germline lookup yields CDR1 LGHDT and CDR2 YNNKEL (reference sequence).

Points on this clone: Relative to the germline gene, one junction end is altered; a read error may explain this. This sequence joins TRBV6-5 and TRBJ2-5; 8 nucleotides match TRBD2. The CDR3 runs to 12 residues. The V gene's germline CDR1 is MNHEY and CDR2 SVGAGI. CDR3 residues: CAGSGSEETQYF. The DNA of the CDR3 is TGTGCCGGCAGCGGGAGCGAAGAGACCCAGTACTTC.

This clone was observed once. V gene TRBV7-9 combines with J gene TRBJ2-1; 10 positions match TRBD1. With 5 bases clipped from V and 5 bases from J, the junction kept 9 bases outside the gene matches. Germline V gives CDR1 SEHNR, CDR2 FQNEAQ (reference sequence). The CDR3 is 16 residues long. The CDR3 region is CASSVPTGGRDNEQFF. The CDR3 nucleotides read TGTGCCAGCAGCGTGCCGACAGGGGGCAGGGACAATGAGCAGTTCTTC. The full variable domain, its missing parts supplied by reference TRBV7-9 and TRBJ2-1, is DTGVSQNPRHKITKRGQNVTFRCDPISEHNRLYWYRQTLGQGPEFLTYFQNEAQLEKSRLLSDRFSAERPKGSFSTLEIQRTEQGDSAMYLCASSVPTGGRDNEQFFGPGTRLTVL.

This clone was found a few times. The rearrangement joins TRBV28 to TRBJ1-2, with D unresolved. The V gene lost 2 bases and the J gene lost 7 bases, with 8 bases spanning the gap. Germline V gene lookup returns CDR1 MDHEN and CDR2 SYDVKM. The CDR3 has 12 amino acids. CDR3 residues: CASSLALSGYTF. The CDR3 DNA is TGTGCCAGCAGTTTAGCGTTGAGTGGCTACACCTTC.

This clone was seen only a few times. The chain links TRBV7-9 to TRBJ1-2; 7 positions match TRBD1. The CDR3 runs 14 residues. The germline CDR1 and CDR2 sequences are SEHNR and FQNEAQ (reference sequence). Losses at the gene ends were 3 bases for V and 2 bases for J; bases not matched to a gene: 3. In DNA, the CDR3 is TGTGCCAGCAGCTTGTGGGGACAGAACTATGGCTACACCTTC. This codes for CASSLWGQNYGYTF.

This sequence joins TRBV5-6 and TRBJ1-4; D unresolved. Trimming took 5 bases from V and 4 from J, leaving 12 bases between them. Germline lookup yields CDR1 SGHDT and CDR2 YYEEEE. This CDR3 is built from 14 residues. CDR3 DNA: TGTGCCAGCAGTTTCGTAGCCGATAATGAAAAACTGTTTTTT. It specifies CASSFVADNEKLFF. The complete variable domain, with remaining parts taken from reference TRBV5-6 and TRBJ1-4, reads DAGVTQSPTHLIKTRGQQVTLRCSPKSGHDTVSWYQQALGQGPQFIFQYYEEEERQRGNFPDRFSGHQFPNYSSELNVNALLLGDSALYLCASSFVADNEKLFFGSGTQLSVL.

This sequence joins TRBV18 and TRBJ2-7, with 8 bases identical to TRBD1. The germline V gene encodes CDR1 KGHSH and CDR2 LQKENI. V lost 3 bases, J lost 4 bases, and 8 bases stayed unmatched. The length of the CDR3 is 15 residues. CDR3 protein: CASSPWTGNLYEQYF. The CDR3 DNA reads TGTGCCAGCTCACCGTGGACAGGGAATCTTTACGAGCAGTACTTC.